This TCR beta chain was sequenced during a study of cytomegalovirus exposure and HLA in healthy donors (dated by TCRdb to 2017 to 2019). In terms of the full investigation: An earlier analysis of about 530 of the donors reported approximately 300 Gb of sequence data and 100 million to 120 million unique TCR beta sequences obtained from around 190 million T cells. Along with the roughly 710-subject first cohort, a separate validation cohort of over 90 different subjects was used. Across some 400 genotyped donors of the cohort, an average of about 200,000 unique TCR beta nucleotide sequences per donor were sequenced, and 15% to 20% of those sequences were non-productive. The study combined high-throughput TCR immunosequencing, statistical association of individual TCRs with disease status, and machine learning to predict cytomegalovirus infection status. Among the roughly 380 genotyped donors, about 85% belonged to the genetic ancestry cluster associated with self-reported Caucasian donors. To decide whether each TCR beta V gene segment behaved as functional or pseudogenic, an earlier analysis of several hundred of the donors relied on high-throughput TCR beta sequencing. All discovery cohort repertoires had been generated on a single sequencing platform. In the later analysis, no new phenotypic data were used to find candidate immune exposures; instead, reliance was placed on TCR beta sequences and their occurrence across donors. HLA typing covered class I and class II loci at four-digit resolution. Using immunosequencing, the study profiled T cell repertoires from 550 to 750 subjects and related those repertoires to cytomegalovirus serostatus. To study patterns of TCR occurrence, a later analysis re-analyzed previously published TCR beta repertoires from 666 donors and added high-resolution HLA genotyping. Alongside the repertoire data, information on donor age, sex, ethnicity and CMV serostatus was compiled. The number of typed donors differed by locus: roughly 629-640 for A, B, C, DRB1 and DQB1; about 520 for DQA1; 606 for DPA1; and some 450 for DPB1. Five DR-DQ haplotypes were treated as single units for association and clustering because of strong linkage in the cohort. The study aimed to test whether cataloging public T cell receptors could reveal signatures of past pathogen exposure. Around 330 gigabases of sequencing data and around 88 million unique TCR sequences made up an early release that covered nearly 650 HLA-typed donors. Genome-wide SNP genotypes for about 65% of the roughly 700 donors were used in a later genetic analysis, which treated that subset as a discovery cohort. Broad study findings and their caveats: In a later analysis, HLA-associated TCR beta chains were found to be more clonally expanded and to have lower generation probabilities than equally common non-associated chains. About 17 rarely observed V segments, including chromosome 9 orphons, were excluded from the earlier analysis of a few hundred of the donors because counts were too low. In this cohort, only TCR beta chains were sequenced, and detectable features were limited by the absence of alpha or paired-chain data. Linkage disequilibrium might explain the correlated functional status among segregating V segments, but an unknown experimental factor could not be ruled out. According to a later analysis, most CMV-associated TCR beta chains appeared to be HLA-restricted, and the HLA associations seemed to be driven largely by CMV exposure. Several of the top co-occurrence clusters appeared to be linked to parvovirus B19, influenza, CMV and Epstein-Barr virus, according to a later analysis. In a later genetic analysis, fewer N-insertions in productive TCRs were reported among donors in an Asian-associated ancestry cluster than the approximately 670-donor mean. Most TCR sequences were observed very rarely across donors, whereas some public TCRs were present in many individuals. In an earlier analysis of 587 of the donors, most TCR beta V segments were observed in productive rearrangements about 87% or about 30% of the time, broadly matching IMGT annotations. Because some donors lacked HLA typing at each locus, the association tests relied only on the typed subset. A further reported finding was that TCR beta sequences accurately predicted the HLA-A and HLA-B alleles for most subjects in the first cohort. The classifier was reported to diagnose cytomegalovirus status with high specificity and sensitivity in both the original cohort and the validation cohort. When HLA alleles, especially DR and DQ, strongly co-occurred, attributing TCR associations to individual alleles was difficult. A later analysis found that TCR association rates varied across HLA loci, with DRB1 alleles showing the most associated TCRs and HLA-C alleles the fewest. A group of highly shared sequence variants was considered likely to be a technical artifact of the sequencing pipeline. The authors suggested that the approach could potentially be generalized to other disease states and immunological phenotypes. An association between a missense DCLRE1C variant and V-gene and J-gene trimming of TCR beta chains was found in a later genetic analysis and replicated in an independent cohort. The study gave a list of under 200 TCR beta chains associated with cytomegalovirus. Immune exposure information for the cohort was limited to CMV serostatus. Three of the identified cytomegalovirus-associated TCR beta chains were confirmed in vitro to be specific for cytomegalovirus antigens. Some IMGT-functional V segments, including TRBV6-2 and TRBV6-3, could not be told apart with the 87-base-pair reads, so those segments were excluded. Specific HLA alleles were associated with around 18,000 TCR beta sequences at a false discovery rate of 0.05 in a later analysis. The presence/absence analyses assumed that sequencing depth was roughly uniform across donors, and that assumption may not be true.

The cohort comprised 666 healthy bone marrow donors. At the time of sampling, every cohort member was nominally healthy, though immune exposures that went unrecorded were likely present. The donor tested CMV seronegative, placing the donor among the 352 seronegative members of the cohort. A peripheral blood sample was provided by each donor, and peripheral blood mononuclear cells were used for TCR beta sequencing. The Qiagen DNeasy Blood Extraction Kit was used to extract genomic DNA from the blood cell samples. Library preparation was by the immunoSEQ multiplex PCR assay. For the multiplex PCR, a mixture combining 60 forward primers for TCR Vbeta segments and 13 reverse primers for TCR Jbeta segments was used. The CDR3 region of rearranged TCR beta genes was amplified from genomic DNA with a multiplex PCR assay. The Illumina HiSeq System was used to sequence the amplified TCR beta libraries as 87-base-pair reads. Processing in the source paper ran as follows. In a later analysis, roughly 80 million unique TCR beta chains were counted across the approximately 620 repertoires, and around 11 million of these chains were shared by at least two donors. To remove PCR and sequencing errors, raw reads were error-corrected and collapsed into unique sequences using a nearest-neighbor algorithm that merged closely related sequences. To assign V, D and J gene segments, CDR3 sequences were aligned to IMGT reference sequences. For a sequence to be retained, a match of at least six nucleotides to both a V gene segment and a J gene segment was required. Rearrangements were called productive when the CDR3 lacked stop codons and stayed in frame with V and J; all others were non-productive. Following IMGT convention, CDR3 was defined as the stretch from the second conserved V-encoded cysteine up to the conserved J-encoded phenylalanine. Sequences without an unambiguous match to a single V gene segment were excluded from the earlier analysis of 450 to 750 of the donors. In an earlier analysis of several hundred of the donors, a V segment was called functional when productive rearrangements were above 56.7%, and segregating when the standard deviation between donors exceeded 5%. A statistical classification framework was built for diagnosing cytomegalovirus status from the catalog of TCR beta chain sequences. V and J gene assignment, in a later analysis, came from comparing TCR nucleotide sequences with IMGT/GENE-DB human TR gene sequences. A later analysis assigned CDR3 sequences and most-parsimonious VDJ recombination scenarios with the TCRdist pipeline. In a later analysis, each TCR beta chain was defined by its CDR3 amino acid sequence together with its V-gene family, and reads lacking a unique V-gene family were excluded. To address suspected cross-contamination and a sequencing artifact, a later analysis removed under 600 highly shared, low-generation-probability nucleotide sequences. In a later analysis, a clonal expansion index for each public chain was calculated from normalized within-repertoire ranks of inferred template counts. In a later analysis, generation probabilities were computed using a VDJ recombination model fitted to out-of-frame rearrangements, and the results were checked against IGoR. In a later analysis, TCR-TCR, TCR-HLA and TCR-CMV co-occurrence was scored with hypergeometric tests, and a repertoire-size bias correction was applied to TCR pairs. A later analysis estimated false discovery rates by permuting HLA or CMV assignments 20 times. In a later analysis, co-occurring TCRs were grouped with DBSCAN, and TCRdist sequence similarity was added when clustering was performed within HLA-allele-positive subsets. Repertoires with fewer than 30,000 or more than 120,000 public chains were left out of co-occurrence clustering, as were five repertoires with anomalous nucleotide sharing. As stored in TCRdb, this immuneACCESS dataset retains in-frame rearrangements with V and J assigned. A fraction of the clones does not appear; measured against another copy, unresolved V genes explain less than half of the discrepancy, and the remainder lacks a known reason. The V and J calls and the clone size are those of that table, but D and trimming were determined from the DNA. This sample has around 150,000 clones in its table, and about two thirds of those were observed once. Of the sample, under 3.5% falls within the top ten clones.

Comment on this clone: It has no known antigen specificity. No base-level quality is on record; no much larger clone is a single base apart.

Germline trimming: 0 bases from V, 9 bases from J; junction bases outside gene matches: 11. The CDR3 contains 16 residues, cysteine and phenylalanine counted. Of all the DNA, just the CDR3 is kept, 48 bases in frame from base 1. From the germline V gene, CDR1 is SGHRS and CDR2 is YFSETQ. This TCR derives from a woman aged 25-40 years in good health and CMV-seronegative. The source material was PBMCs. The rearrangement combines TRBV5-1 with TRBJ2-1, and TRBD2 aligns with 8 junction nucleotides. The sequence in DNA is TGCGCCAGCAGCTTGGCCTATTCCGCGGGGGGTGTTGAGCAGTTCTTC. Its product reads: CASSLAYSAGGVEQFF. The CDR3 plus the reference TRBV5-1 and TRBJ2-1 genes for the other parts give the full variable domain: KAGVTQTPRYLIKTRGQQVTLSCSPISGHRSVSWYQQTPGQGLQFLFEYFSETQRNKGNFPGRFSGRQFSNSRSEMNVSTLELGDSALYLCASSLAYSAGGVEQFFGPGTRLTVL.